The T cell receptor (beta chain) under discussion was sequenced for a study of blood T cells in healthy people across ages. Study results and limitations: Calculation of diversity from one million T cells yielded estimates considered to be underestimates.

The table lists this clonotype with a few counts. As yet, its antigen is unknown. Each donor's blood draw was roughly 9.8 milliliters of peripheral blood. Next came a second PCR, run for about 6 to 11 cycles, which used a sample-barcoded 5' primer along with a J-beta primer mix. Each CDR3 protein is one row after TCRdb ran MiXCR on the 5' RACE reads. This sample has 2 million or so distinct CDR3 sequences, with roughly 50% found just once. The germline V gene has CDR1 SEHNR and CDR2 FQNEAQ (reference sequence). The V and J ends lost 5 bases and 1 base respectively, with 14 bases between them. The CDR3 has 15 residues.

The chain carries TRBV7-9 and TRBJ2-5; D gene ambiguous. This TCR was sampled from a middle-aged woman in good health. The material sequenced was blood. The CDR3 nucleotides read TGTGCCAGCAGCCGGATGGTGGGTTTCCAAGAGACCCAGTACTTC. Translating it yields CASSRMVGFQETQYF.